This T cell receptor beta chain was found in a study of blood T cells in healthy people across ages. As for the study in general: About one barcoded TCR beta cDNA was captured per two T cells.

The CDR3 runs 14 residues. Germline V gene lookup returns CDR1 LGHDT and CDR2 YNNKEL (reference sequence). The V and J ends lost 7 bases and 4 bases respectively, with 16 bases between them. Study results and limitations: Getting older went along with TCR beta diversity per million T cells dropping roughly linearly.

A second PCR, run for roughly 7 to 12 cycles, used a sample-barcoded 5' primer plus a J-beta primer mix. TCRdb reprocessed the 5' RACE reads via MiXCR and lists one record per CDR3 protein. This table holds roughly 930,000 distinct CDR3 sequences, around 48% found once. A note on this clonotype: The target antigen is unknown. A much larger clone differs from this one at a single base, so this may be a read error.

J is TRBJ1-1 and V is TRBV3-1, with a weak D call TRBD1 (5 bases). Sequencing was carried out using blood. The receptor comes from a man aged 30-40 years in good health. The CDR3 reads CASISMGGGTEAFF. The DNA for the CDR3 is TGTGCCAGCATCTCTATGGGTGGGGGCACTGAAGCTTTCTTT.